This T cell receptor beta chain is drawn from a study of cytomegalovirus exposure and HLA in healthy donors. Turning to the study itself: T cells numbering around 180 million yielded some 100 million unique TCR beta sequences in an earlier analysis. Study observations and caveats: In terms of immune exposure information, only CMV serostatus was available.

Donors were nominally healthy when sampled, though unrecorded immune exposures were likely. A note on this clone: Its matching antigen is unknown.

The PCR was carried out with 60 Vbeta primers and 13 Jbeta primers. The repertoire was sequenced with immunoSEQ multiplex PCR; TCRdb's copy has only in-frame clones and lacks some. The table lists around 150,000 clones, around 88% of them singletons. This TCR was recovered from a young woman in good health and CMV-seronegative. The source material was PBMCs.

The CDR3 DNA is TGTGCCAGTAGGTGGGGACAGCGGCCTTTCTTT. It yields the protein CASRWGQRPFF. This chain joins TRBV19 and TRBJ1-1; 7 nucleotides agree with TRBD1. The CDR3 covers 11 residues. CDR1 and CDR2 from the germline V gene are LNHDA and SQIVND (reference sequence). Germline trimming cut 6 bases from V and 12 bases from J; bases unmatched to any gene: 7. Full variable domain (rest looked up from reference TRBV19 and TRBJ1-1): DGGITQSPKYLFRKEGQNVTLSCEQNLNHDAMYWYRQDPGQGLRLIYYSQIVNDFQKGDIAEGYSVSREKKESFPLTVTSAQKNPTAFYLCASRWGQRPFFGQGTRLTVV.